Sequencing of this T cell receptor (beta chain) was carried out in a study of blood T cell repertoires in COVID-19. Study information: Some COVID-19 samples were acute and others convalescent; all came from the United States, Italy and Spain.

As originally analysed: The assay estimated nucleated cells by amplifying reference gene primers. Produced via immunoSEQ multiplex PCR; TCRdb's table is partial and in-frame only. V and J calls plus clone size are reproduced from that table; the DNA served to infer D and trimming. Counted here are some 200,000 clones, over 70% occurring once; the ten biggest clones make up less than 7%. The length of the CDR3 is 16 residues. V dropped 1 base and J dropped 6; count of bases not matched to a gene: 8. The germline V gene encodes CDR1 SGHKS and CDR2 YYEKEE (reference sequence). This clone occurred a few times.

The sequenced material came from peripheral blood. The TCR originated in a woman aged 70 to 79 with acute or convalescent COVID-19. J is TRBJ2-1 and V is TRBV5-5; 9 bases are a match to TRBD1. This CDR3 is CASSLQGQGKGNEQFF. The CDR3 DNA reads TGTGCCAGCAGCTTGCAAGGACAGGGGAAAGGCAATGAGCAGTTCTTC.